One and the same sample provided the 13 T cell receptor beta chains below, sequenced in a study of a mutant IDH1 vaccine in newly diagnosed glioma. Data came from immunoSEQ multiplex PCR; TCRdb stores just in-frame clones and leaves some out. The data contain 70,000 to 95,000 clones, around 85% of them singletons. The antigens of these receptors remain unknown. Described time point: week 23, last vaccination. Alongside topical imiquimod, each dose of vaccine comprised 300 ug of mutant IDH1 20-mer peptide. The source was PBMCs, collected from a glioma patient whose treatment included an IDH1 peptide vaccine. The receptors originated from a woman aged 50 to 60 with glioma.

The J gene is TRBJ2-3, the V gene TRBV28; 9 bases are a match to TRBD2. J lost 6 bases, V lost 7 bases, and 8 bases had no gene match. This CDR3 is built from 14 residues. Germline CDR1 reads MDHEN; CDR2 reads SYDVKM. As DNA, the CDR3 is TGTGCCAGCAAAATTAGCGGGAGTGCGGATACGCAGTATTTT. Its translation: CASKISGSADTQYF.

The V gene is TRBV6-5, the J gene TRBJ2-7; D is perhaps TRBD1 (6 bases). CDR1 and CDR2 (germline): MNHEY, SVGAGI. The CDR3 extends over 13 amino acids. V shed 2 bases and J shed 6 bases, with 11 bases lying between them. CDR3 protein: CASSYGLGAEQYF. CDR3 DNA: TGTGCCAGCAGTTACGGCTTGGGGGCCGAGCAGTACTTC.

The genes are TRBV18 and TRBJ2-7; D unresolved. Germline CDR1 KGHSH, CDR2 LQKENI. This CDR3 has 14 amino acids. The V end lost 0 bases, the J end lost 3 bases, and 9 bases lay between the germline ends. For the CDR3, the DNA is TGTGCCAGCTCACCACCGGCCGGAAACTACGAGCAGTACTTC. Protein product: CASSPPAGNYEQYF. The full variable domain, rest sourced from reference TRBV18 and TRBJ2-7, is NAGVMQNPRHLVRRRGQEARLRCSPMKGHSHVYWYRQLPEEGLKFMVYLQKENIIDESGMPKERFSAEFPKEGPSILRIQQVVRGDSAAYFCASSPPAGNYEQYFGPGTRLTVT.

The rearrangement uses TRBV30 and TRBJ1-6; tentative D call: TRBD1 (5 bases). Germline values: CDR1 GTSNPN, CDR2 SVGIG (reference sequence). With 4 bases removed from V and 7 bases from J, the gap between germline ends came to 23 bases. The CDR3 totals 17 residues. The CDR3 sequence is CAWTGSLDSSMNSPLHF. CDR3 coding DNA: TGTGCCTGGACCGGCTCTCTAGACAGCTCCATGAATTCACCCCTCCACTTT. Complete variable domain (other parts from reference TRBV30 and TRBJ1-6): SQTIHQWPATLVQPVGSPLSLECTVEGTSNPNLYWYRQAAGRGLQLLFYSVGIGQISSEVPQNLSASRPQDRQFILSSKKLLLSDSGFYLCAWTGSLDSSMNSPLHFGNGTRLTVT.

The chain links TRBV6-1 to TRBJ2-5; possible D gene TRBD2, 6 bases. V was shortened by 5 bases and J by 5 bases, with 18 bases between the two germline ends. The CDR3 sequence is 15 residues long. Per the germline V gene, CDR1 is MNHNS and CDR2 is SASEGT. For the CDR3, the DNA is TGTGCCAGCAGTCTCGGGACTCTGGCCGGGGAGACCCAGTACTTC. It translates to CASSLGTLAGETQYF.

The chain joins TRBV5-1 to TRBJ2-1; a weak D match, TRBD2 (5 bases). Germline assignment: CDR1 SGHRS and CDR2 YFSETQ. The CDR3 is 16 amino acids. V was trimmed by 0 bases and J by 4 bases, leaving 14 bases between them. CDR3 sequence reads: CASSLAARGMYNEQFF. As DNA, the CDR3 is TGCGCCAGCAGCTTGGCGGCTAGAGGGATGTACAATGAGCAGTTCTTC.

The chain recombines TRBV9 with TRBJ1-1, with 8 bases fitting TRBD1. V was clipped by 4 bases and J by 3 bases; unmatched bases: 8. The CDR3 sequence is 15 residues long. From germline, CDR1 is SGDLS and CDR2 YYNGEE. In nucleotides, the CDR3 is TGTGCCAGCAGCACGGACAGGGATGCATACACTGAAGCTTTCTTT. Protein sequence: CASSTDRDAYTEAFF.

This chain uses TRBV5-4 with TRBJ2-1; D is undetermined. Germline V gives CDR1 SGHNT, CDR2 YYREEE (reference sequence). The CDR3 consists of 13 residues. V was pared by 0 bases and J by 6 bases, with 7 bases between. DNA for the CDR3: TGTGCCAGCAGCTTGGCAGGTCCCAATGAGCAGTTCTTC. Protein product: CASSLAGPNEQFF. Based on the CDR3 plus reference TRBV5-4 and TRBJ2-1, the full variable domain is ETGVTQSPTHLIKTRGQQVTLRCSSQSGHNTVSWYQQALGQGPQFIFQYYREEENGRGNFPPRFSGLQFPNYSSELNVNALELDDSALYLCASSLAGPNEQFFGPGTRLTVL.

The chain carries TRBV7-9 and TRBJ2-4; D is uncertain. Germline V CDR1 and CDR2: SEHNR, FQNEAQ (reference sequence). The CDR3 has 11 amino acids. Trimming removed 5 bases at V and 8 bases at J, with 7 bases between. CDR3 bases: TGTGCCAGCAGCCCGCTTTACATTCAGTACTTC. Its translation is CASSPLYIQYF.

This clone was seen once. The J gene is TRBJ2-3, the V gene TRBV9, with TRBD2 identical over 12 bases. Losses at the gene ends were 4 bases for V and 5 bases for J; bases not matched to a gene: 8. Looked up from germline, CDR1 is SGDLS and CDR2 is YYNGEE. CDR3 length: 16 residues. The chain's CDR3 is CASSLAGGPWGDTQYF. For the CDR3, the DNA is TGTGCCAGCAGCCTAGCGGGAGGGCCTTGGGGAGATACGCAGTATTTT.

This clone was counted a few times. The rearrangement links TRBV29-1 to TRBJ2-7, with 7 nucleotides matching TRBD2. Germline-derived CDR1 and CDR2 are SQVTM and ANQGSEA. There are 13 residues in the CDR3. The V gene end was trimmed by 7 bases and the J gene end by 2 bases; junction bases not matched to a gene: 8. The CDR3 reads CSARGGAPYEQYF. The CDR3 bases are TGCAGCGCCCGGGGAGGGGCACCCTACGAGCAGTACTTC.

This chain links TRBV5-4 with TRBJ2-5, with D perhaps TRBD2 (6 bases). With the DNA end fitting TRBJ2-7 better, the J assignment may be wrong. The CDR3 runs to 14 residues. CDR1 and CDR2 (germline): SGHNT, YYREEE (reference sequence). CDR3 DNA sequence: TGTGCCAGCAGGGTGGGCGGGGCTTCTCCCGAGCAGTACTTC. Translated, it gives CASRVGGASPEQYF.

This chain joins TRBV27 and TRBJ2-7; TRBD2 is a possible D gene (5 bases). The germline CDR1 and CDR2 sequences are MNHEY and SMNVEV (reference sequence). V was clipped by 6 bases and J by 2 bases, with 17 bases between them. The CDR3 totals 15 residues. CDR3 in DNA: TGTGCCAGCAGGAAGACGGACGGGATTACCTACGAGCAGTACTTC. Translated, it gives CASRKTDGITYEQYF.